These T cell receptor beta chains were read from a single sample in a study of T cells in Graves' hyperthyroidism and ophthalmopathy. TCRdb redid the calling of the multiplex PCR reads with MiXCR, one entry per CDR3 protein. The repertoire consists of under 300,000 distinct CDR3 sequences, with about 14% occurring once and the leading ten covering 7.8%. Sequences were obtained from blood. These receptors were taken from a woman under 40 with Graves' hyperthyroidism that later progressed to Graves' ophthalmopathy. Each CDR3 is given with its conserved first and last residue. A D gene is named only where the DNA matches it firmly. For some rows the clone size is stated as once, few or many, or as a class when expanded; others skip it.

cdr3_aa: CASSFVQNIQYF; cdr3_nt: TGTGCCAGCAGTTTTGTTCAAAACATTCAGTACTTC; clone_size: few; v_call: TRBV28; d_call: NA; j_call: TRBJ2-4
cdr3_aa: CASSERQGDYEQYF; cdr3_nt: TGTGCCAGCAGTGAGAGGCAGGGTGACTACGAGCAGTACTTC; clone_size: many; v_call: TRBV2; d_call: NA; j_call: TRBJ2-7
cdr3_aa: CASSLASGGYNEQFF; cdr3_nt: TGTGCCAGCAGCTTGGCTAGCGGGGGGTACAATGAGCAGTTCTTC; clone_size: many; v_call: TRBV11-2; d_call: TRBD2; j_call: TRBJ2-1
cdr3_aa: CASSLTGGLAGDEQFF; cdr3_nt: TGTGCCAGCAGCTTAACGGGGGGACTAGCGGGGGATGAGCAGTTCTTC; clone_size: many; v_call: TRBV7-3; d_call: TRBD2; j_call: TRBJ2-1
cdr3_aa: CASSLVSGNYNEQFF; cdr3_nt: TGCGCCAGCAGCTTGGTTAGCGGTAACTACAATGAGCAGTTCTTC; clone_size: many; v_call: TRBV5-1; d_call: NA; j_call: TRBJ2-1
cdr3_aa: CASSLEREYYEQFF; cdr3_nt: TGTGCCAGCTCACTTGAGCGGGAGTATTATGAGCAGTTCTTC; clone_size: many; v_call: TRBV18; d_call: TRBD2; j_call: TRBJ2-1
cdr3_aa: CAWRPGLAVYWANEQFF; cdr3_nt: TGTGCCTGGAGGCCGGGACTAGCGGTTTATTGGGCCAATGAGCAGTTCTTC; clone_size: many; v_call: TRBV30; d_call: TRBD2; j_call: TRBJ2-1
cdr3_aa: CASTLLPRLSGELFF; cdr3_nt: TGTGCCAGCACCTTACTCCCCAGGTTATCCGGGGAGCTGTTTTTT; clone_size: few; v_call: TRBV6-5; d_call: NA; j_call: TRBJ2-2
cdr3_aa: CSVDFYSEETQYF; cdr3_nt: TGCAGCGTTGATTTCTACAGCGAAGAGACCCAGTACTTC; clone_size: many; v_call: TRBV29-1; d_call: NA; j_call: TRBJ2-5
cdr3_aa: CSVADTGFSYNEQFF; cdr3_nt: TGCAGCGTTGCCGACACAGGGTTTTCCTACAATGAGCAGTTCTTC; clone_size: many; v_call: TRBV29-1; d_call: NA; j_call: TRBJ2-1
cdr3_aa: CAWSEGAGYSYEQYF; cdr3_nt: TGTGCCTGGAGTGAGGGCGCAGGGTACTCCTACGAGCAGTACTTC; clone_size: many; v_call: TRBV30; d_call: NA; j_call: TRBJ2-7
cdr3_aa: CASSPLAGETYTGELFF; cdr3_nt: TGTGCCAGTAGTCCGCTAGCGGGAGAAACCTACACCGGGGAGCTGTTTTTT; clone_size: NA; v_call: TRBV19; d_call: TRBD2; j_call: TRBJ2-2
cdr3_aa: CASSLGGENSNQPQHF; cdr3_nt: TGCGCCAGCAGCTTGGGGGGCGAGAATAGCAATCAGCCCCAGCATTTT; clone_size: many; v_call: TRBV5-1; d_call: NA; j_call: TRBJ1-5
cdr3_aa: CASSLTGVQPQHF; cdr3_nt: TGTGCCAGCAGTTTAACAGGGGTTCAGCCCCAGCATTTT; clone_size: many; v_call: TRBV2; d_call: TRBD1; j_call: TRBJ1-5
cdr3_aa: CSARVDRGIYDYGYTF; cdr3_nt: TGCAGTGCTAGAGTGGACAGGGGAATTTACGACTATGGCTACACCTTC; clone_size: many; v_call: TRBV20-1; d_call: TRBD1; j_call: TRBJ1-2
cdr3_aa: CATKLDGSYEQYF; cdr3_nt: TGTGCCACGAAATTGGACGGATCCTACGAGCAGTACTTC; clone_size: many; v_call: TRBV7-9; d_call: NA; j_call: TRBJ2-7
cdr3_aa: CAWSVPGQGHQPQHF; cdr3_nt: TGTGCCTGGAGTGTACCCGGACAGGGGCATCAGCCCCAGCATTTT; clone_size: many; v_call: TRBV30; d_call: TRBD1; j_call: TRBJ1-5
cdr3_aa: CASSQGVMSYGYTF; cdr3_nt: TGCGCCAGCAGCCAAGGTGTAATGTCCTATGGCTACACCTTC; clone_size: once; v_call: TRBV4-1; d_call: NA; j_call: TRBJ1-2
cdr3_aa: CASSDIGVEDEQFF; cdr3_nt: TGTGCCAGCAGTGATATCGGGGTCGAGGATGAGCAGTTCTTC; clone_size: many; v_call: TRBV2; d_call: NA; j_call: TRBJ2-1
cdr3_aa: CASSPQGATEAFF; cdr3_nt: TGTGCCAGCTCACCACAGGGGGCTACTGAAGCTTTCTTT; clone_size: many; v_call: TRBV18; d_call: TRBD1; j_call: TRBJ1-1
cdr3_aa: CAWSEGGGLRLNYGYTF; cdr3_nt: TGTGCCTGGAGTGAAGGGGGCGGACTGAGGCTTAACTATGGCTACACCTTC; clone_size: few; v_call: TRBV30; d_call: TRBD1; j_call: TRBJ1-2
cdr3_aa: CASSLVVLYNEQFF; cdr3_nt: TGTGCCAGCAGTTTGGTGGTTTTATACAATGAGCAGTTCTTC; clone_size: many; v_call: TRBV7-2; d_call: NA; j_call: TRBJ2-1
cdr3_aa: CASSIVAASGASYNEQFF; cdr3_nt: TGTGCCAGTAGTATAGTTGCGGCTAGCGGGGCCTCCTACAATGAGCAGTTCTTC; clone_size: NA; v_call: TRBV19; d_call: TRBD2; j_call: TRBJ2-1
cdr3_aa: CAWEFSTRYGYTF; cdr3_nt: TGTGCCTGGGAGTTTTCCACGCGCTATGGCTACACCTTC; clone_size: many; v_call: TRBV30; d_call: NA; j_call: TRBJ1-2
cdr3_aa: CASSQDLGTGRNQPQHF; cdr3_nt: TGCGCCAGCAGCCAAGACCTAGGGACAGGGCGTAATCAGCCCCAGCATTTT; clone_size: NA; v_call: TRBV4-3; d_call: TRBD1; j_call: TRBJ1-5
cdr3_aa: CASSPPRGGPYEQYF; cdr3_nt: TGTGCCAGCTCACCACCGCGGGGAGGACCCTACGAGCAGTACTTC; clone_size: many; v_call: TRBV18; d_call: NA; j_call: TRBJ2-7
cdr3_aa: CSARDSLSGSGTETLYNEQFF; cdr3_nt: TGCAGTGCTAGAGATAGTCTATCCGGTAGCGGGACTGAAACGTTATACAATGAGCAGTTCTTC; clone_size: few; v_call: TRBV20-1; d_call: TRBD2; j_call: TRBJ2-1
cdr3_aa: CASGGIRVGRNTEAFF; cdr3_nt: TGTGCCAGCGGAGGGATTCGGGTTGGGAGGAACACTGAAGCTTTCTTT; clone_size: many; v_call: TRBV28; d_call: NA; j_call: TRBJ1-1
cdr3_aa: CATSSRLAGRRDEQFF; cdr3_nt: TGTGCCACCAGCAGTCGACTAGCGGGAAGGCGCGATGAGCAGTTCTTC; clone_size: few; v_call: TRBV15; d_call: TRBD2; j_call: TRBJ2-1
cdr3_aa: CASSLGRFYEQYF; cdr3_nt: TGTGCCAGCAGCTTGGGACGGTTCTACGAGCAGTACTTC; clone_size: many; v_call: TRBV7-6; d_call: NA; j_call: TRBJ2-7
cdr3_aa: CSARGALGLTDTQYF; cdr3_nt: TGCAGTGCTAGAGGGGCCTTGGGACTCACAGATACGCAGTATTTT; clone_size: many; v_call: TRBV20-1; d_call: NA; j_call: TRBJ2-3
cdr3_aa: CASSSREVSYNEQFF; cdr3_nt: TGTGCCAGCAGCTCCAGGGAGGTCTCCTACAATGAGCAGTTCTTC; clone_size: many; v_call: TRBV11-1; d_call: NA; j_call: TRBJ2-1
cdr3_aa: CASSIGAGDADTQYF; cdr3_nt: TGTGCCAGTAGTATAGGGGCGGGTGACGCAGATACGCAGTATTTT; clone_size: few; v_call: TRBV19; d_call: NA; j_call: TRBJ2-3
cdr3_aa: CASSWVTDGNQPQHF; cdr3_nt: TGTGCCAGTAGTTGGGTCACCGACGGAAATCAGCCCCAGCATTTT; clone_size: many; v_call: TRBV19; d_call: NA; j_call: TRBJ1-5
cdr3_aa: CATGQLAGSYEQYF; cdr3_nt: TGTGCCACCGGTCAGTTGGCCGGCTCCTACGAGCAGTACTTC; clone_size: NA; v_call: TRBV15; d_call: NA; j_call: TRBJ2-7
cdr3_aa: CASSQFTGRSSYNEQFF; cdr3_nt: TGTGCCAGCAGCCAATTCACGGGCCGGAGCTCCTACAATGAGCAGTTCTTC; clone_size: many; v_call: TRBV3-1; d_call: NA; j_call: TRBJ2-1
cdr3_aa: CAWSNGANTGELFF; cdr3_nt: TGTGCCTGGAGTAACGGGGCGAACACCGGGGAGCTGTTTTTT; clone_size: NA; v_call: TRBV30; d_call: NA; j_call: TRBJ2-2
cdr3_aa: CASSEGRASEKLFF; cdr3_nt: TGTGCCAGCAGCGAGGGCAGGGCTAGTGAAAAACTGTTTTTT; clone_size: NA; v_call: TRBV2; d_call: NA; j_call: TRBJ1-4
cdr3_aa: CASSQDQLGYTF; cdr3_nt: TGTGCCAGCAGCCAAGATCAACTAGGCTACACCTTC; clone_size: many; v_call: TRBV3-1; d_call: NA; j_call: TRBJ1-2
cdr3_aa: CASSASIGPTGELFF; cdr3_nt: TGTGCCAGCAGCGCCTCAATAGGCCCCACCGGGGAGCTGTTTTTT; clone_size: many; v_call: TRBV7-2; d_call: NA; j_call: TRBJ2-2
cdr3_aa: CATSDNGTPQRNEQYF; cdr3_nt: TGTGCCACCAGTGACAACGGGACCCCTCAGCGCAACGAGCAGTACTTC; clone_size: many; v_call: TRBV24-1; d_call: NA; j_call: TRBJ2-7
cdr3_aa: CSASGTDSNQPQHF; cdr3_nt: TGCAGTGCTAGCGGGACAGATAGCAATCAGCCCCAGCATTTT; clone_size: many; v_call: TRBV20-1; d_call: TRBD1; j_call: TRBJ1-5
cdr3_aa: CAISESGLRHDTQYF; cdr3_nt: TGTGCCATCAGTGAGTCCGGGTTGCGGCACGATACGCAGTATTTT; clone_size: many; v_call: TRBV10-3; d_call: NA; j_call: TRBJ2-3
cdr3_aa: CSARPGVDYGYTF; cdr3_nt: TGCAGTGCTAGACCGGGGGTGGACTATGGCTACACCTTC; clone_size: few; v_call: TRBV20-1; d_call: NA; j_call: TRBJ1-2
cdr3_aa: CASSLAYGTGLSGTEAFF; cdr3_nt: TGTGCCAGCAGCTTAGCCTACGGGACAGGACTATCCGGCACTGAAGCTTTCTTT; clone_size: few; v_call: TRBV7-2; d_call: TRBD1; j_call: TRBJ1-1
cdr3_aa: CASSPPLAGYDEQYF; cdr3_nt: TGCGCCAGCAGCCCCCCTCTAGCGGGGTACGACGAGCAGTACTTC; clone_size: NA; v_call: TRBV4-1; d_call: TRBD2; j_call: TRBJ2-7
cdr3_aa: CASSLFLQGGSSPLHF; cdr3_nt: TGTGCCAGCAGTTTATTCCTCCAGGGAGGGAGTTCACCCCTCCACTTT; clone_size: many; v_call: TRBV27; d_call: NA; j_call: TRBJ1-6
cdr3_aa: CASSPRVAGGHEQFF; cdr3_nt: TGCGCCAGCAGCCCCCGAGTGGCGGGAGGGCATGAGCAGTTCTTC; clone_size: many; v_call: TRBV5-1; d_call: TRBD2; j_call: TRBJ2-1
cdr3_aa: CASSVGVLADTQYF; cdr3_nt: TGTGCCAGCAGCGTAGGGGTCCTGGCAGATACGCAGTATTTT; clone_size: NA; v_call: TRBV9; d_call: NA; j_call: TRBJ2-3